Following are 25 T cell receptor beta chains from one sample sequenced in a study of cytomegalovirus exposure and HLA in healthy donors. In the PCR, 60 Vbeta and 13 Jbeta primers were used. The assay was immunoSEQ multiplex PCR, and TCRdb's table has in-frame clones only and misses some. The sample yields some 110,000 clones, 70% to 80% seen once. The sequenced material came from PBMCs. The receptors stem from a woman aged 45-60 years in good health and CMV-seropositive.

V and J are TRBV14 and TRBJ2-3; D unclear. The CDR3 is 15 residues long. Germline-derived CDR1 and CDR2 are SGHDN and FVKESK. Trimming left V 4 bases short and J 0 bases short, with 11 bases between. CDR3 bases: TGTGCCAGCAGCCCGCTAAGCTCTAGCACAGATACGCAGTATTTT. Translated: CASSPLSSSTDTQYF. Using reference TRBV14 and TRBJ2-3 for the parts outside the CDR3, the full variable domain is EAGVTQFPSHSVIEKGQTVTLRCDPISGHDNLYWYRRVMGKEIKFLLHFVKESKQDESGMPNNRFLAERTGGTYSTLKVQPAELEDSGVYFCASSPLSSSTDTQYFGPGTRLTVL.

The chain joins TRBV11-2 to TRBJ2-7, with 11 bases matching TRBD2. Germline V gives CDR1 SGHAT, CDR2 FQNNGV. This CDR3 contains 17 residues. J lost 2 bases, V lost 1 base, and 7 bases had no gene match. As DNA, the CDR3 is TGTGCCAGCAGCTTAGGGGGACTAGCGGCTGTGCCCTACGAGCAGTACTTC. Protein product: CASSLGGLAAVPYEQYF.

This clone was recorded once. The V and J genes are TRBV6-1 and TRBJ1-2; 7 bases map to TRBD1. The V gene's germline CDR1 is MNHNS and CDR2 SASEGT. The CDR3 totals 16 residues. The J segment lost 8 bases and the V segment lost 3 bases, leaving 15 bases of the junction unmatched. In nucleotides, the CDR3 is TGTGCCAGCAGTGAGGGGGACAGCTACGAAATCGGGGGCTACACCTTC. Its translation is CASSEGDSYEIGGYTF.

In nucleotides, the CDR3 is TGTGCCAGCAGCTATTCGGGACAGTTTAATCAGCCCCAGCATTTT. It translates to CASSYSGQFNQPQHF. V is TRBV5-6 and J is TRBJ1-5, with 7 bases lining up with TRBD1. The CDR3 length is 15 residues. The germline V gene has CDR1 SGHDT and CDR2 YYEEEE. The V and J ends lost 3 bases and 4 bases, in that order; junction bases with no gene match: 7.

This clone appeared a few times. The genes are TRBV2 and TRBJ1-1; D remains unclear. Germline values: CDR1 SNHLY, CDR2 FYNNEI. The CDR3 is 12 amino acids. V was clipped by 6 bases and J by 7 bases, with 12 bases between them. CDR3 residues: CASSNGVREAFF. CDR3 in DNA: TGTGCCAGCAGCAACGGGGTACGTGAAGCTTTCTTT.

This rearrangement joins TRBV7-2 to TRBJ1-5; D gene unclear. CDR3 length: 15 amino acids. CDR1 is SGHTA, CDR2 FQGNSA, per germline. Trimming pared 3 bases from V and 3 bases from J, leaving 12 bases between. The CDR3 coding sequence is TGTGCCAGCAGCTTTACTCCAGGCTTCAATCAGCCCCAGCATTTT. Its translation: CASSFTPGFNQPQHF.

CDR3 in DNA: TGTGCCAGCAGATTCACCGGGACAGCAACGGCTGGCTACACCTTC. Amino acids: CASRFTGTATAGYTF. This rearrangement joins TRBV28 to TRBJ1-2; TRBD1 matches 7 bases. The germline gives CDR1 MDHEN, CDR2 SYDVKM. The CDR3 is made up of 15 amino acids. The V gene end was trimmed by 6 bases and the J gene end by 7 bases; junction bases not matched to a gene: 14.

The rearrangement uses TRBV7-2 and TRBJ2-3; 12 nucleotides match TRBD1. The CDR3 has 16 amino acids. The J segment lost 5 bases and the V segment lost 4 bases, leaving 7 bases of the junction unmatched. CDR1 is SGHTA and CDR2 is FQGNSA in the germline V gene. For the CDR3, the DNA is TGTGCCAGCAGCTCCCGCGGGACAGGGGGCCGAGATACGCAGTATTTT. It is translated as CASSSRGTGGRDTQYF.

CDR3 bases: TGTGCCAGCAGCTTGAACCCGGGGAGGGGCACTGAAGCTTTCTTT. This codes for CASSLNPGRGTEAFF. V gene TRBV5-4 combines with J gene TRBJ1-1; tentatively, D is TRBD1 (5 bases). Germline V CDR1 and CDR2: SGHNT, YYREEE (reference sequence). Trimming left V 1 base short and J 4 bases short, with 14 bases between. The CDR3 totals 15 residues.

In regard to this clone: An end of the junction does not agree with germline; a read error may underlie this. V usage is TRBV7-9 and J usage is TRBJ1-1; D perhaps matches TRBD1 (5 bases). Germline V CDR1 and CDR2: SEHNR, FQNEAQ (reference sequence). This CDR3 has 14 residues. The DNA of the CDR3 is TGTGCCAGCAGCTCCCAGGGCCCGAACCCTGAAGCTTTCTTT. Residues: CASSSQGPNPEAFF.

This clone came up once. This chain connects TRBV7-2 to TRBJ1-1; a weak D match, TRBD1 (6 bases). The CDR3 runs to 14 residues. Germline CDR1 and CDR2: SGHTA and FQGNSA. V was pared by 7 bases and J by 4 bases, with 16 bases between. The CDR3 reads CASTPGTMSTEAFF. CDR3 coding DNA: TGTGCCAGCACCCCCGGGACAATGAGCACTGAAGCTTTCTTT. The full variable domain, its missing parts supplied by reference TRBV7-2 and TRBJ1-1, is GAGVSQSPSNKVTEKGKDVELRCDPISGHTALYWYRQSLGQGLEFLIYFQGNSAPDKSGLPSDRFSAERTGGSVSTLTIQRTQQEDSAVYLCASTPGTMSTEAFFGQGTRLTVV.

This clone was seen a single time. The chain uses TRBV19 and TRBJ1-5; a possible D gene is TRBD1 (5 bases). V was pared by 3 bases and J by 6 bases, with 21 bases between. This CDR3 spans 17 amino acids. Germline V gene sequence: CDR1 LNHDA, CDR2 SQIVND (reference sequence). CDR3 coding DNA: TGTGCCAGTAGTATCCCTGTGGGGACTCAGGAAGGTCAGCCCCAGCATTTT. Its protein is CASSIPVGTQEGQPQHF.

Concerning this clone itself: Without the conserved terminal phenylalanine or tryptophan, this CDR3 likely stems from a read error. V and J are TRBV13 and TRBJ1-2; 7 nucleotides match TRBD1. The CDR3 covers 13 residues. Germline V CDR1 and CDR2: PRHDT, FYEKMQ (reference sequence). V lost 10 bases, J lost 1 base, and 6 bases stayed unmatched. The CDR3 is CATTAGGNYGYTV. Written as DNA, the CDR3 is TGTGCCACCACAGCAGGGGGTAACTATGGCTACACCGTC.

CDR3 loop: CASREGAGWDLSYEQYF. For the CDR3, the DNA is TGTGCCAGCAGAGAGGGGGCCGGTTGGGACTTAAGCTACGAGCAGTACTTC. The chain carries TRBV6-9 and TRBJ2-7; maybe TRBD1 (7 bases). In germline, CDR1 is MNHGY, CDR2 SVAAGI. The CDR3 length is 17 residues. Trimming shortened V by 6 bases and J by 3 bases, and 24 bases separated the two germline ends.

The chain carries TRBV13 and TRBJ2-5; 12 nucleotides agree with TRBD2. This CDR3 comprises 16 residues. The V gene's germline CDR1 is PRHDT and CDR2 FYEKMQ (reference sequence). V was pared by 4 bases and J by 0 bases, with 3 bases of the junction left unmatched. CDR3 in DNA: TGTGCCAGCAGCTCATGGACTAGCGGGGACCAAGAGACCCAGTACTTC. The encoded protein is CASSSWTSGDQETQYF.

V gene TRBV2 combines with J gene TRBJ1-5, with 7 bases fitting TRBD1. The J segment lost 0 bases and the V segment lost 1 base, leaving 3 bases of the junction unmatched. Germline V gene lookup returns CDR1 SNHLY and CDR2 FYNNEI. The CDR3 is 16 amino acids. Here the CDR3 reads CASSEVGQLSNQPQHF. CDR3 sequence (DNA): TGTGCCAGCAGTGAAGTGGGACAGCTTAGCAATCAGCCCCAGCATTTT.

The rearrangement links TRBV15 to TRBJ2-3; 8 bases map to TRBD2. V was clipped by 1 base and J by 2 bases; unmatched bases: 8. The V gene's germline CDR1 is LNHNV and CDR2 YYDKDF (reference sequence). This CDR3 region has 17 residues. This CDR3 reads CATSRVFGGAYTDTQYF. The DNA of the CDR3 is TGTGCCACCAGCAGAGTCTTCGGGGGGGCCTACACAGATACGCAGTATTTT.

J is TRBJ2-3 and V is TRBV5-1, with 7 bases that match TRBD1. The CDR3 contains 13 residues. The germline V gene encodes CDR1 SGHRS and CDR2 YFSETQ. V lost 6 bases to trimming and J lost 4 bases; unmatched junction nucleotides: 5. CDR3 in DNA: TGCGCCAGCACCCGACAGGGCGCAGATACGCAGTATTTT. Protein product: CASTRQGADTQYF.

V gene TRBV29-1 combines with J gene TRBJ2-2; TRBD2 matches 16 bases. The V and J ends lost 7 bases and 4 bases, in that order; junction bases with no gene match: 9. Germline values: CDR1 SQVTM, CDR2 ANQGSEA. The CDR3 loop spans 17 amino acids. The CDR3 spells CSALTGTSGGVTGELFF. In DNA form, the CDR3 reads TGCAGCGCCCTGACCGGGACTAGCGGGGGGGTCACCGGGGAGCTGTTTTTT.

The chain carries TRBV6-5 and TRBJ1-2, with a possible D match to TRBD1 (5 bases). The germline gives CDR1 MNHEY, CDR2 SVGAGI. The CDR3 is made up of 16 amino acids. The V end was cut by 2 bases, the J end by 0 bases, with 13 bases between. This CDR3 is CASSYQRAGTNYGYTF. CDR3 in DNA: TGTGCCAGCAGTTACCAGCGGGCAGGGACTAACTATGGCTACACCTTC.

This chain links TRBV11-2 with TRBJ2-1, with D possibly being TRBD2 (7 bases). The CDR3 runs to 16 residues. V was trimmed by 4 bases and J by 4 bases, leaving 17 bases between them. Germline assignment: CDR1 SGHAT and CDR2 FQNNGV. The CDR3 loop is CASSSRNRGGYNEQFF. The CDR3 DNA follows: TGTGCCAGCAGCTCCCGGAATAGGGGGGGATACAATGAGCAGTTCTTC.

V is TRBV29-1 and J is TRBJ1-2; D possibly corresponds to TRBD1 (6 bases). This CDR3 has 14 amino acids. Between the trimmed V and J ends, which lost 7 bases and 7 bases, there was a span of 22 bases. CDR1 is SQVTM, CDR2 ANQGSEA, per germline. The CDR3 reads CSADGGRGVRGYTF. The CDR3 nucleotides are TGCAGCGCCGATGGGGGCAGGGGAGTCCGTGGCTACACCTTC.

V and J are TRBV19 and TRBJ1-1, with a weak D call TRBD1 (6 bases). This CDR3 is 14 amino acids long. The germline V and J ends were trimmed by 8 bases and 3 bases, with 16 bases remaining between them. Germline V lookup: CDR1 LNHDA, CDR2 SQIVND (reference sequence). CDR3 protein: CASFPGDGYTEAFF. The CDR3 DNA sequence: TGTGCCAGTTTTCCAGGGGACGGTTACACTGAAGCTTTCTTT.

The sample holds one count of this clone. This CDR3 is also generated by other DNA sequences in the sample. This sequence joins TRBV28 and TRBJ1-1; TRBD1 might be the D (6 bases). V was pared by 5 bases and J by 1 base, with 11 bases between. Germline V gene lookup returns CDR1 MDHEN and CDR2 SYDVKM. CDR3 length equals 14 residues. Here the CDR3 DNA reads TGTGCCAGCAGTCCGGGACAAAAGAACACTGAAGCTTTCTTT. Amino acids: CASSPGQKNTEAFF.

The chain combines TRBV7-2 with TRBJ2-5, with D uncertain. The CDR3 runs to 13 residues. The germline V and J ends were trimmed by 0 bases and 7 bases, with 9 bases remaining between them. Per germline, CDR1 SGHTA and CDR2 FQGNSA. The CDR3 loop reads CASSLAWYGTQYF. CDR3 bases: TGTGCCAGCAGCTTAGCGTGGTACGGGACCCAGTACTTC. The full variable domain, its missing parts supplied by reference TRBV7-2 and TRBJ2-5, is GAGVSQSPSNKVTEKGKDVELRCDPISGHTALYWYRQSLGQGLEFLIYFQGNSAPDKSGLPSDRFSAERTGGSVSTLTIQRTQQEDSAVYLCASSLAWYGTQYFGPGTRLLVL.